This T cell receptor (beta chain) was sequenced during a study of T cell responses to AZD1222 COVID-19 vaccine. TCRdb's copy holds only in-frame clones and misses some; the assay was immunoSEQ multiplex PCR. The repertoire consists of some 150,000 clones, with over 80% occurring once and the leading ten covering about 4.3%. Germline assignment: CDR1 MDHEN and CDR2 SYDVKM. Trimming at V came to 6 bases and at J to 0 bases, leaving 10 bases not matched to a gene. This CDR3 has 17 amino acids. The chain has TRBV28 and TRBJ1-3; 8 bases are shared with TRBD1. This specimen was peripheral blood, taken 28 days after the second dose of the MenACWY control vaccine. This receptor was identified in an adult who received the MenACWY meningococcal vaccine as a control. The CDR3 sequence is CASRFGTGAPSGNTIYF. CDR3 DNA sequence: TGTGCCAGCAGATTCGGGACAGGAGCCCCCTCTGGAAACACCATATATTTT.